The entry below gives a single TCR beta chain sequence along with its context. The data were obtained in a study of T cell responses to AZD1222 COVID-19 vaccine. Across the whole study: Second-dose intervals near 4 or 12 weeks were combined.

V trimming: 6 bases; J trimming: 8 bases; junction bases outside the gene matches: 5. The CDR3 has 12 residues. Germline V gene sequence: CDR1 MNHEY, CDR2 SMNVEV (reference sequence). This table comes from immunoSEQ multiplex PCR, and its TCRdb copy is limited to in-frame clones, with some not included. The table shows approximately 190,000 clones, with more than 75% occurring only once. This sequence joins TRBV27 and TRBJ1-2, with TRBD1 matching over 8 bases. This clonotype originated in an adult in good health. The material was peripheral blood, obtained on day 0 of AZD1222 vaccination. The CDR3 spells CASSATGEGYTF. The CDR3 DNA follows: TGTGCCAGCAGCGCGACAGGGGAGGGCTACACCTTC.